This T cell receptor (beta chain) was recovered during a study of CD8 T cells in Susac syndrome. Sequencing of TCR beta was undertaken in CD8+ and CD4+ T cells derived from blood. Patients with stable or active relapsing-remitting disease, all of them treatment-naive, made up the multiple sclerosis controls. CDR1 is MNHNY and CDR2 is SVGAGI in the germline V gene (reference sequence). The CDR3 spans 15 residues. The J segment lost 4 bases and the V segment lost 6 bases, leaving 12 bases of the junction unmatched. Random hexamers served to reverse transcribe roughly 0.5 to 1 ug RNA. Across 54 Vbeta and 13 Jbeta, immunoSEQ multiplex PCR amplified TCR beta CDR3. MiXCR, run by TCRdb on the immunoSEQ multiplex PCR reads, gives a single entry per CDR3 protein. The sample has some 450,000 distinct CDR3 sequences, about 85% seen once; the top ten hold about 0.12%. Of note for this clonotype: As yet, its antigen is unknown.

Overall study findings and caveats: As the study acknowledged, the number of individuals who were part of its TCR sequencing and HLA analysis was relatively small.

The chain links TRBV6-6 to TRBJ2-7; 7 bases are shared with TRBD1. The clonotype comes from a human donor with multiple sclerosis. Sequencing used CD8+ T cells from PBMCs. Here the CDR3 reads CASSGARQGLYEQYF. For the CDR3, the DNA is TGTGCCAGCAGCGGAGCTCGACAGGGTCTTTACGAGCAGTACTTC.